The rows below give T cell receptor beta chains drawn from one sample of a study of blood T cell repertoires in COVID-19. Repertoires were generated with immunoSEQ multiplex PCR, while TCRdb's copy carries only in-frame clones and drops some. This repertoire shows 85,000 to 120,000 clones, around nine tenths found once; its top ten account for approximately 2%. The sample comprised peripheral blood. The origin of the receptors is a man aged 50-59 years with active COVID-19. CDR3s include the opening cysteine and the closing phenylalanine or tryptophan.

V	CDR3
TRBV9	CASSGGLASTQYF
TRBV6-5	CASSRQFYNSPLHF
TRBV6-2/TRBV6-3	CASSYSARQIHQPQHF
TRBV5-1	CASSLGSRRDRSPLHF
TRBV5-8	CASSTGTGPQETQYF
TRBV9	CASSVQGAANTGELFF
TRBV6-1	CASSEALAGVIYEQYF
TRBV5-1	CASSYQENTEAFF
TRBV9	CASSDGGKVNTEAFF
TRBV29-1	CSVRSWQGVSEQFF
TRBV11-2	CASSLIRDRGERAFF
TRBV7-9	CASSFTVNQPQHF
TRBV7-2	CASSYGQGASPLHF
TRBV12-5	CASGLQGLTEAFF
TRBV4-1	CASSQIRDFGYEQYF
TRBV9	CASSIKPGQGALNTIYF
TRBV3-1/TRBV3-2	CASRVGAGGYNEQFF
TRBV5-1	CASSFEGGDNSPLHF
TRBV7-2	CASSLYPSYEQYF
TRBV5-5	CASSLGTGVPYEQYF
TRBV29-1	CSVDSWDTSSGGELFF
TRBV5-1	CASSLEDFTYNEQFF
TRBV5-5	CASSLSQGRWETQYF
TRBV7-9	CASSFLGTSGHNEQFF
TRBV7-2	CASSRNRGSPEAFF
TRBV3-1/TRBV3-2	CASSHPTATNEKLFF
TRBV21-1	CASSMGPGHYSYEQYF
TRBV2	CASSERSGGPRKYF
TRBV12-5	CASGLVAGGTEAFF
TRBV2	CASSGLGLAGDTKETQYF
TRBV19	CASSMFYQPQHF
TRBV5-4	CASSLGSGSVTGELFF
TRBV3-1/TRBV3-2	CASSQLTSGAQYF
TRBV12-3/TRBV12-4	CASSQSNYGYTF
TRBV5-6	CASSLEPGTDEQYF
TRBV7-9	CASSERGAGDTQYF
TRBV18	CASSPPGLAPYNEQFF
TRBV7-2	CASSLVSSVAGRADTQYF
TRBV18	CASSPLDRTFAEAFF
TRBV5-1	CASSPGGTEAFF
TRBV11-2	CASSSSTGGSGGDTQYF
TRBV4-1	CASSQEAGWTEAFF